This TCR beta chain comes out of a study of OX40 agonist ivuxolimab in advanced cancers. At the level of the study: Clinicians treated patients with ivuxolimab, an agonistic anti-OX40 (CD134) antibody. With a range of roughly 20 to 85, age averaged approximately 60 years, and more than 75% were male.

TCRdb keeps only in-frame clones here, not all; method: immunoSEQ multiplex PCR. The sample has some 50,000 clones; around 86% are singletons. The CDR3 is made up of 14 amino acids. The V and J ends lost 5 bases and 2 bases respectively, with 10 bases between them. Germline CDR1 is SGHAT and CDR2 is FQNNGV. The sequencing used CD4+ or CD8+ T cells sorted from blood, collected in a trial of the OX40 agonist ivuxolimab. The sequence was obtained from an adult with an advanced solid tumor such as melanoma, head and neck, liver or kidney cancer. This chain uses TRBV11-2 with TRBJ1-5; D ambiguous. CDR3 bases: TGTGCCAGCAGCCCCAGCTCTGGCAATCAGCCCCAGCATTTT. Its protein product is CASSPSSGNQPQHF. The variable domain in full, with the rest retrieved from reference TRBV11-2 and TRBJ1-5, is EAGVAQSPRYKIIEKRQSVAFWCNPISGHATLYWYQQILGQGPKLLIQFQNNGVVDDSQLPKDRFSAERLKGVDSTLKIQPAKLEDSAVYLCASSPSSGNQPQHFGDGTRLSIL.